These T cell receptor beta chains were read from a single sample in a study of blood T cells in healthy people across ages. TCRdb analysed the 5' RACE reads with MiXCR anew, one entry per CDR3 protein. The profile shows over 1.5 million distinct CDR3 sequences, 49% of them singletons. Sequencing was carried out using blood. The receptors come from a woman aged 40-49 years in good health. CDR3s include the opening cysteine and the closing phenylalanine or tryptophan. Each record gives: D gene, V gene, clone size, J gene, CDR3 protein, CDR3 DNA. D genes are given only for firm matches. Clone size, where shown, is once, few, many, or a class for clones that have expanded.

d_call: .
v_call: TRBV28
clone_size: .
j_call: TRBJ2-6
cdr3_aa: CASSSLGGRGSGANVLTF
cdr3_nt: TGTGCCAGCAGTTCCCTGGGGGGAAGGGGCTCTGGGGCCAACGTCCTGACTTTC

d_call: .
v_call: TRBV25-1
clone_size: .
j_call: TRBJ1-2
cdr3_aa: CASRRGANYGYTF
cdr3_nt: TGTGCCAGCAGGCGAGGGGCTAACTATGGCTACACCTTC

d_call: TRBD1
v_call: TRBV6-2/TRBV6-3
clone_size: .
j_call: TRBJ2-5
cdr3_aa: CASSYPSRDREYQETQYF
cdr3_nt: TGTGCCAGCAGTTACCCCTCCCGGGACAGAGAATACCAAGAGACCCAGTACTTC

d_call: TRBD1
v_call: TRBV4-2
clone_size: .
j_call: TRBJ2-1
cdr3_aa: CASSHRGGGQGNNEQFF
cdr3_nt: TGTGCCAGCAGCCATAGGGGGGGGGGACAGGGAAACAATGAGCAGTTCTTC

d_call: .
v_call: TRBV24-1
clone_size: .
j_call: TRBJ2-4
cdr3_aa: CATSDFNDRPGHIQYF
cdr3_nt: TGTGCCACCAGTGATTTTAATGACAGGCCGGGGCACATTCAGTACTTC

d_call: .
v_call: TRBV24-1
clone_size: few
j_call: TRBJ1-2
cdr3_aa: CATSDPHQGYGYTF
cdr3_nt: TGTGCCACCAGTGATCCGCACCAGGGCTATGGCTACACCTTC

d_call: .
v_call: TRBV5-1
clone_size: few
j_call: TRBJ2-7
cdr3_aa: CASSLTGKQYF
cdr3_nt: TGCGCCAGCAGCTTGACAGGGAAGCAGTACTTC

d_call: .
v_call: TRBV12-3/TRBV12-4
clone_size: .
j_call: TRBJ1-6
cdr3_aa: CASSLAGVGGSPLHF
cdr3_nt: TGTGCCAGCAGTTTAGCAGGGGTAGGTGGTTCACCCCTCCACTTT

d_call: .
v_call: TRBV9
clone_size: .
j_call: TRBJ2-3
cdr3_aa: CASSRGRYTDTQYF
cdr3_nt: TGTGCCAGCAGCCGGGGCCGTTACACAGATACGCAGTATTTT

d_call: .
v_call: TRBV27
clone_size: .
j_call: TRBJ2-6
cdr3_aa: CATSRWTESRSGANVLTF
cdr3_nt: TGTGCCACCTCGCGTTGGACTGAGAGCCGCTCTGGGGCCAACGTCCTGACTTTC

d_call: TRBD1
v_call: TRBV29-1
clone_size: few
j_call: TRBJ2-1
cdr3_aa: CSVARTGGIGEQFF
cdr3_nt: TGCAGCGTTGCCCGGACAGGGGGCATAGGTGAGCAGTTCTTC

d_call: .
v_call: TRBV6-2/TRBV6-3
clone_size: .
j_call: TRBJ2-1
cdr3_aa: CASSYLVGNNEQFF
cdr3_nt: TGTGCCAGCAGTTATCTTGTCGGAAACAATGAGCAGTTCTTC

d_call: .
v_call: TRBV4-3
clone_size: .
j_call: TRBJ2-3
cdr3_aa: CASSQAWVGTDTQYF
cdr3_nt: TGCGCCAGCAGCCAAGCATGGGTTGGCACAGATACGCAGTATTTT

d_call: .
v_call: TRBV5-5
clone_size: .
j_call: TRBJ2-5
cdr3_aa: CASSLGDMEQETQYF
cdr3_nt: TGTGCCAGCAGCTTGGGGGACATGGAGCAAGAGACCCAGTACTTC

d_call: TRBD2
v_call: TRBV27
clone_size: .
j_call: TRBJ2-5
cdr3_aa: CASSLHSGGASETQYF
cdr3_nt: TGTGCCAGCAGTTTACATAGCGGGGGGGCCTCGGAGACCCAGTACTTC

d_call: .
v_call: TRBV20-1
clone_size: .
j_call: TRBJ2-1
cdr3_aa: CSARDMGTPYNEQFF
cdr3_nt: TGCAGTGCTAGAGATATGGGGACTCCCTACAATGAGCAGTTCTTC

d_call: .
v_call: TRBV12-3/TRBV12-4
clone_size: .
j_call: TRBJ1-6
cdr3_aa: CASSGSFPSSYNSPLHF
cdr3_nt: TGTGCCAGCAGTGGTTCATTTCCTTCCTCCTATAATTCACCCCTCCACTTT

d_call: .
v_call: TRBV4-2
clone_size: .
j_call: TRBJ1-1
cdr3_aa: CASSQEKGGNTEAFF
cdr3_nt: TGTGCCAGCAGCCAAGAGAAGGGGGGGAACACTGAAGCTTTCTTT

d_call: TRBD2
v_call: TRBV28
clone_size: few
j_call: TRBJ2-5
cdr3_aa: CASSSLAGGQQETQYF
cdr3_nt: TGTGCCAGCAGTTCCCTAGCGGGGGGGCAACAAGAGACCCAGTACTTC

d_call: TRBD2
v_call: TRBV6-6
clone_size: .
j_call: TRBJ2-3
cdr3_aa: CASSSTSSYTQYF
cdr3_nt: TGTGCCAGCTCATCGACTAGCAGTTATACGCAGTATTTT

d_call: .
v_call: TRBV6-5
clone_size: .
j_call: TRBJ1-2
cdr3_aa: CASSYSTGVTGGYTF
cdr3_nt: TGTGCCAGCAGTTACTCGACGGGGGTAACGGGTGGCTACACCTTC

d_call: TRBD1
v_call: TRBV5-6
clone_size: .
j_call: TRBJ1-5
cdr3_aa: CASSFTGEYQPQHF
cdr3_nt: TGTGCCAGCAGCTTTACAGGGGAGTATCAGCCCCAGCATTTT

d_call: .
v_call: TRBV27
clone_size: .
j_call: TRBJ2-5
cdr3_aa: CATKTSQETQYF
cdr3_nt: TGTGCCACCAAGACGTCTCAAGAGACCCAGTACTTC

d_call: TRBD2
v_call: TRBV5-1
clone_size: .
j_call: TRBJ2-1
cdr3_aa: CASSLTSGALSYNELFF
cdr3_nt: TGCGCCAGCAGCTTGACTAGCGGGGCTCTCTCCTACAATGAGCTGTTCTTC

d_call: .
v_call: TRBV27
clone_size: .
j_call: TRBJ1-2
cdr3_aa: CASRHEYVDGYTF
cdr3_nt: TGTGCCAGCCGCCACGAGTATGTGGATGGCTACACCTTC

d_call: .
v_call: TRBV29-1
clone_size: few
j_call: TRBJ2-5
cdr3_aa: CSVEAGGRETQYF
cdr3_nt: TGCAGCGTTGAAGCAGGGGGGAGGGAGACCCAGTACTTC

d_call: TRBD2
v_call: TRBV6-1
clone_size: .
j_call: TRBJ2-3
cdr3_aa: CASSSESGGGGGSTDTQYF
cdr3_nt: TGTGCCAGCAGCAGTGAGTCGGGTGGTGGCGGGGGGAGCACAGATACGCAGTATTTT

d_call: TRBD2
v_call: TRBV4-1
clone_size: few
j_call: TRBJ2-1
cdr3_aa: CASSQTPGLAGDFSYNEQFF
cdr3_nt: TGCGCCAGCAGCCAAACACCGGGACTAGCGGGGGACTTTTCTTACAATGAGCAGTTCTTC

d_call: TRBD2
v_call: TRBV5-1
clone_size: .
j_call: TRBJ2-5
cdr3_aa: CASSRLTSGGTNEQYF
cdr3_nt: TGCGCCAGCAGCAGGCTGACTAGCGGGGGTACCAATGAGCAGTACTTC

d_call: TRBD2
v_call: TRBV3-1
clone_size: .
j_call: TRBJ2-1
cdr3_aa: CASSAGTSGGWYPFF
cdr3_nt: TGTGCCAGCAGCGCCGGGACTAGCGGGGGGTGGTATCCGTTCTTC

d_call: TRBD1
v_call: TRBV27
clone_size: few
j_call: TRBJ2-7
cdr3_aa: CASSLMDRGCEQYF
cdr3_nt: TGTGCCAGCAGTTTGATGGACAGGGGCTGCGAGCAGTACTTC

d_call: .
v_call: TRBV7-2
clone_size: .
j_call: TRBJ2-5
cdr3_aa: CASSLHPAEETQYF
cdr3_nt: TGTGCCAGCAGCTTACACCCGGCAGAAGAGACCCAGTACTTC

d_call: TRBD2
v_call: TRBV29-1
clone_size: .
j_call: TRBJ2-3
cdr3_aa: CSARAGGPPDTQYF
cdr3_nt: TGCAGCGCTCGAGCGGGGGGGCCTCCAGATACGCAGTATTTT

d_call: TRBD2
v_call: TRBV28
clone_size: .
j_call: TRBJ2-5
cdr3_aa: CASSPHPGTSALGETQYF
cdr3_nt: TGTGCCAGCAGTCCTCACCCCGGGACTAGCGCCCTCGGGGAGACCCAGTACTTC

d_call: .
v_call: TRBV10-3
clone_size: .
j_call: TRBJ2-3
cdr3_aa: CAISDPTEDTQYF
cdr3_nt: TGTGCCATCAGTGACCCGACAGAGGATACGCAGTATTTT

d_call: .
v_call: TRBV5-6
clone_size: few
j_call: TRBJ2-7
cdr3_aa: CASSFGTDLYEQYF
cdr3_nt: TGTGCCAGCAGCTTTGGTACAGATCTCTACGAGCAGTACTTC

d_call: TRBD2
v_call: TRBV20-1
clone_size: few
j_call: TRBJ2-5
cdr3_aa: CSAGRVTRKPLMETQYF
cdr3_nt: TGCAGTGCTGGGAGGGTCACACGAAAGCCCCTTATGGAGACCCAGTACTTC

d_call: .
v_call: TRBV4-3
clone_size: few
j_call: TRBJ2-1
cdr3_aa: CASSRRGSRYNEQFF
cdr3_nt: TGCGCCAGCAGCCGGAGGGGATCCCGATACAATGAGCAGTTCTTC

d_call: .
v_call: TRBV7-6
clone_size: once
j_call: TRBJ1-6
cdr3_aa: CASSSAGRVSPLHF
cdr3_nt: TGTGCCAGCAGCTCCGCGGGCAGGGTATCACCCCTCCACTTT

d_call: .
v_call: TRBV6-1
clone_size: once
j_call: TRBJ1-1
cdr3_aa: CASSEAAGTRNTEAFF
cdr3_nt: TGTGCCAGCAGTGAAGCCGCCGGGACAAGGAACACTGAAGCTTTCTTT

d_call: .
v_call: TRBV20-1
clone_size: .
j_call: TRBJ1-2
cdr3_aa: CSARDPQGGRGYTF
cdr3_nt: TGCAGTGCTAGAGATCCCCAGGGCGGTCGAGGCTACACCTTC

d_call: .
v_call: TRBV28
clone_size: .
j_call: TRBJ1-2
cdr3_aa: CASSPNRALQTNYGYTF
cdr3_nt: TGTGCCAGCAGTCCCAACCGGGCCCTTCAAACTAACTATGGCTACACCTTC

d_call: TRBD2
v_call: TRBV15
clone_size: few
j_call: TRBJ2-3
cdr3_aa: CATSRPYQGLAPDTQYF
cdr3_nt: TGTGCCACCAGCAGACCTTACCAAGGACTAGCCCCAGATACGCAGTATTTT

d_call: TRBD1
v_call: TRBV7-2
clone_size: few
j_call: TRBJ2-5
cdr3_aa: CASSPGQGGQKTQYF
cdr3_nt: TGTGCCAGCAGCCCGGGACAGGGGGGTCAAAAGACCCAGTACTTC

d_call: TRBD1
v_call: TRBV9
clone_size: .
j_call: TRBJ1-6
cdr3_aa: CASSVRPGQGHSPLHF
cdr3_nt: TGTGCCAGCAGCGTAAGGCCGGGACAGGGTCATTCACCCCTCCACTTT

d_call: TRBD1
v_call: TRBV6-6
clone_size: .
j_call: TRBJ2-5
cdr3_aa: CASRLTGVETQYF
cdr3_nt: TGTGCCAGCAGACTAACAGGGGTCGAGACCCAGTACTTC

d_call: .
v_call: TRBV20-1
clone_size: .
j_call: TRBJ2-1
cdr3_aa: CSARGLAWGNEQFF
cdr3_nt: TGCAGTGCTAGAGGCCTAGCTTGGGGCAATGAGCAGTTCTTC

d_call: .
v_call: TRBV10-3
clone_size: .
j_call: TRBJ1-5
cdr3_aa: CAISEWGVGNQPQHF
cdr3_nt: TGTGCCATCAGTGAATGGGGGGTAGGCAATCAGCCCCAGCATTTT

d_call: .
v_call: TRBV20-1
clone_size: once
j_call: TRBJ1-2
cdr3_aa: CSAKHLTDGYTF
cdr3_nt: TGCAGTGCTAAACATCTGACAGATGGCTACACCTTC

d_call: .
v_call: TRBV20-1
clone_size: .
j_call: TRBJ1-5
cdr3_aa: CSARSWELNQPQHF
cdr3_nt: TGCAGTGCTAGATCCTGGGAACTCAATCAGCCCCAGCATTTT

d_call: .
v_call: TRBV27
clone_size: .
j_call: TRBJ1-2
cdr3_aa: CASSSAEKSYGYTF
cdr3_nt: TGTGCCAGCAGTTCGGCGGAGAAGAGCTATGGCTACACCTTC

d_call: .
v_call: TRBV7-9
clone_size: .
j_call: TRBJ2-3
cdr3_aa: CASSLDFRGNTQYF
cdr3_nt: TGTGCCAGCAGCTTAGATTTTAGAGGGAATACGCAGTATTTT

d_call: .
v_call: TRBV3-1
clone_size: .
j_call: TRBJ1-2
cdr3_aa: CASSQQRGLYGYTF
cdr3_nt: TGTGCCAGCAGCCAACAACGTGGACTCTATGGCTACACCTTC

d_call: .
v_call: TRBV7-8
clone_size: .
j_call: TRBJ2-3
cdr3_aa: CASSLKDYSDTQYF
cdr3_nt: TGTGCCAGCAGCTTAAAGGACTACTCAGATACGCAGTATTTT

d_call: TRBD2
v_call: TRBV6-2/TRBV6-3
clone_size: .
j_call: TRBJ2-3
cdr3_aa: CASSSGLARRDTQYF
cdr3_nt: TGTGCCAGCAGCTCGGGACTAGCCCGACGAGATACGCAGTATTTT